One and the same sample provided the 2 T cell receptor beta chains below, sequenced in a study of shared clonotypes between healthy human individuals. Clones were sequenced by immunoSEQ multiplex PCR, and TCRdb holds only the in-frame ones, with some missing. The top ten clones hold 0.89% of a sample with around 1.1 million clones, roughly 77% of them seen once. Source material: memory CD4+ T cells from PBMCs. Subset indicated: CD45RA-negative fraction. These receptor sequences come from a man younger than 35 in good health. Some clones in this sample may be carry-over from other donors' samples.

The chain joins TRBV5-1 to TRBJ2-7, with D tentatively TRBD1 (6 bases). Germline loops: CDR1 SGHRS, CDR2 YFSETQ. The CDR3 runs 15 residues. V was cut by 4 bases and J by 2 bases, with 16 bases left in between. CDR3 DNA sequence: TGCGCCAGCAGCCGCTTCGGACAGAGACCCTACGAGCAGTACTTC. It codes for CASSRFGQRPYEQYF.

The chain couples TRBV28 to TRBJ1-5; TRBD1 might be the D (5 bases). The CDR3 sequence is 16 residues long. The V end was cut by 3 bases, the J end by 1 base, with 13 bases between. Per germline, CDR1 MDHEN and CDR2 SYDVKM. The CDR3 bases are TGTGCCAGCAGTTTTGGGGGGAGGGCGAGCAATCAGCCCCAGCATTTT. Its translation is CASSFGGRASNQPQHF.